The next 25 T cell receptor beta chains were all read from a single sample in a study of a mutant IDH1 vaccine in newly diagnosed glioma. Time point reported: week 47, end of study. The investigators gave 300 ug of mutant IDH1 20-mer peptide in each vaccine dose, together with topical imiquimod. These receptors lack a known antigen. Produced via immunoSEQ multiplex PCR; TCRdb's table is partial and in-frame only. This sample has tens of thousands of clones, with around 86% found just once. Source: PBMCs, taken from a glioma patient whose treatment included an IDH1 peptide vaccine. These receptors originate from a man aged 25-45 years with glioma.

In DNA, the CDR3 is TGTGCCAGCAGCTCAGGACTAGGACCGTCGGCGAATGAGCAGTTCTTC. As protein: CASSSGLGPSANEQFF. This sequence joins TRBV11-3 and TRBJ2-1; 7 bases line up with TRBD2. The germline CDR1 and CDR2 sequences are SGHNT and YENEEA. There are 16 residues in the CDR3. The V and J ends lost 4 bases and 7 bases, in that order; junction bases with no gene match: 13.

Note on this clone: Germline and junction disagree at one end, which may indicate a read error. The chain combines TRBV6-6 with TRBJ2-2; no firm D call. The length of the CDR3 is 14 residues. CDR1 is MNHNY, CDR2 SVGAGI, per germline (reference sequence). The CDR3 region has the DNA TGTGCCAGCAGCTACTTGCTGAACACCGGGGAGCTGTTTTTT. Translating gives CASSYLLNTGELFF.

The J gene is TRBJ1-4, the V gene TRBV18; D not certain. Germline assignment: CDR1 KGHSH and CDR2 LQKENI. This CDR3 comprises 17 residues. The V end was cut by 3 bases, the J end by 2 bases, with 16 bases between. CDR3 amino acids: CASSPSQAGSTNEKLFF. The CDR3 nucleotides read TGTGCCAGCTCACCCAGCCAGGCAGGTTCCACTAATGAAAAACTGTTTTTT.

This rearrangement joins TRBV6-1 to TRBJ2-7, with 12 positions matching TRBD2. V dropped 4 bases and J dropped 5; count of bases not matched to a gene: 6. The germline gives CDR1 MNHNS, CDR2 SASEGT. CDR3 size: 15 residues. In DNA, the CDR3 is TGTGCCAGCAGTGTAACTAGCGGGGGGACCGACGAGCAGTACTTC. Translated: CASSVTSGGTDEQYF.

The chain couples TRBV28 to TRBJ2-7, with 11 bases identical to TRBD2. CDR1 and CDR2 (germline): MDHEN, SYDVKM. CDR3 length: 13 residues. With V trimmed by 6 bases and J by 9 bases, 7 bases remained unmatched. CDR3 loop: CASRLAGAQGQYF. CDR3 DNA: TGTGCCAGCAGACTAGCGGGGGCCCAGGGGCAGTACTTC.

V gene TRBV28 combines with J gene TRBJ1-2, with unresolved D. Between the trimmed V and J ends, which lost 2 bases and 7 bases, there was a span of 8 bases. CDR3 length: 12 residues. Germline V CDR1 and CDR2: MDHEN, SYDVKM. CDR3 coding DNA: TGTGCCAGCAGTTTAACAGCTGTTGGCTACACCTTC. Translated: CASSLTAVGYTF.

The chain joins TRBV10-2 to TRBJ2-7; no reliable D call. V was cut by 0 bases and J by 1 base, with 4 bases left in between. Germline V CDR1 and CDR2: WSHSY, SAAADI. The CDR3 totals 13 residues. The CDR3 here is CASSESASYEQYF. CDR3 coding DNA: TGCGCCAGCAGTGAGTCGGCTTCCTACGAGCAGTACTTC.

This clone was seen just once. V and J are TRBV19 and TRBJ1-5; 7 nucleotides agree with TRBD1. V lost 2 bases, J lost 6 bases, and 1 base stayed unmatched. CDR1 LNHDA and CDR2 SQIVND come from the germline V gene (reference sequence). This CDR3 comprises 13 residues. The DNA of the CDR3 is TGTGCCAGTAGTATAAGGGGGCCTCAGCCCCAGCATTTT. This sequence encodes CASSIRGPQPQHF.

This rearrangement joins TRBV4-1 to TRBJ1-6; D might be TRBD1 (5 bases). Trimming stripped 1 base from V and 10 bases from J, with 11 bases between. Germline values: CDR1 MGHRA, CDR2 YSYEKL. The CDR3 has 14 residues. The CDR3 protein is CASSQGGRESPLHF. In DNA form, the CDR3 reads TGCGCCAGCAGCCAAGGGGGCCGGGAATCACCCCTCCACTTT.

In this sample, this clone turned up a few times. The CDR3 spells CASSPTVNTEAFF. The CDR3 region has the DNA TGTGCCAGCAGCCCGACAGTGAACACTGAAGCTTTCTTT. The chain links TRBV7-7 to TRBJ1-1; a possible D gene is TRBD1 (5 bases). CDR3 length: 13 amino acids. Germline V gene lookup returns CDR1 SSHAT and CDR2 FNYEAQ (reference sequence). V lost 5 bases, J lost 0 bases, and 7 bases lay in between. The whole variable domain, remainder taken from reference TRBV7-7 and TRBJ1-1, is GAGVSQSPRYKVTKRGQDVTLRCDPISSHATLYWYQQALGQGPEFLTYFNYEAQPDKSGLPSDRFSAERPEGSISTLTIQRTEQRDSAMYRCASSPTVNTEAFFGQGTRLTVV.

The chain carries TRBV7-9 and TRBJ2-5; D ambiguous. Germline CDR1 is SEHNR and CDR2 is FQNEAQ (reference sequence). The CDR3 runs 12 residues. V was shortened by 2 bases and J by 9 bases, with 10 bases between the two germline ends. CDR3 nucleotide sequence: TGTGCCAGCAGCTTAAGTCAGTCGGCCCAGTACTTC. It encodes CASSLSQSAQYF.

In this sample, this clone turned up a few times. The V and J genes are TRBV28 and TRBJ2-5, with TRBD2 as a possible D gene (5 bases). V lost 3 bases and J lost 4, with 18 bases in between. The CDR3 loop spans 16 amino acids. Looked up from germline, CDR1 is MDHEN and CDR2 is SYDVKM. The CDR3 is CASSLYAGVIGETQYF. The CDR3 bases are TGTGCCAGCAGTTTGTACGCCGGGGTTATAGGAGAGACCCAGTACTTC.

This clone has just a few counts. V gene TRBV21-1 combines with J gene TRBJ2-2; the table calls TRBD1, which could not be checked here. TRBV21-1 is a listed pseudogene. The CDR3 totals 16 residues. The CDR3 DNA reads TGTGCCAGCAGCTTTCCTAGGAGACAGCACACCGGGGAGCTGTTTTTT. The encoded protein is CASSFPRRQHTGELFF.

The chain has TRBV11-2 and TRBJ2-7; D might be TRBD2 (5 bases). This CDR3 has 17 amino acids. CDR1 is SGHAT, CDR2 FQNNGV, per germline. The V and J ends lost 5 bases and 0 bases respectively, with 20 bases between them. In DNA, the CDR3 is TGTGCCAGCAGCCCCCTCCGTATGAGGGTATTCTCCTACGAGCAGTACTTC. This encodes CASSPLRMRVFSYEQYF.

The CDR3 is CAWSKGTGSNQPQHF. The DNA of the CDR3 is TGTGCCTGGAGTAAGGGGACAGGGAGCAATCAGCCCCAGCATTTT. The rearrangement links TRBV30 to TRBJ1-5; 9 nucleotides line up with TRBD1. The CDR3 contains 15 residues. The trim removed 2 bases at V and 1 base at J, leaving 3 bases unmatched. From germline, CDR1 is GTSNPN and CDR2 SVGIG (reference sequence). Full variable domain (remainder filled in from reference TRBV30 and TRBJ1-5): SQTIHQWPATLVQPVGSPLSLECTVEGTSNPNLYWYRQAAGRGLQLLFYSVGIGQISSEVPQNLSASRPQDRQFILSSKKLLLSDSGFYLCAWSKGTGSNQPQHFGDGTRLSIL.

The V and J genes are TRBV5-4 and TRBJ1-4; 9 bases agree with TRBD1. This CDR3 region has 14 residues. V was clipped by 4 bases and J by 8 bases; unmatched bases: 6. Looked up from germline, CDR1 is SGHNT and CDR2 is YYREEE (reference sequence). The CDR3 protein is CASSLHTGGEKLFF. CDR3 DNA sequence: TGTGCCAGCAGCCTCCATACAGGGGGCGAAAAACTGTTTTTT.

The rearrangement links TRBV29-1 to TRBJ1-2; D is undetermined. From germline, CDR1 is SQVTM and CDR2 ANQGSEA. V was shortened by 4 bases and J by 2 bases, with 8 bases between the two germline ends. This CDR3 is 12 amino acids long. CDR3 bases: TGCAGCGTTGCTTGGCAGAACTATGGCTACACCTTC. Translation: CSVAWQNYGYTF. Full variable domain (rest looked up from reference TRBV29-1 and TRBJ1-2): SAVISQKPSRDICQRGTSLTIQCQVDSQVTMMFWYRQQPGQSLTLIATANQGSEATYESGFVIDKFPISRPNLTFSTLTVSNMSPEDSSIYLCSVAWQNYGYTFGSGTRLTVV.

The chain couples TRBV11-2 to TRBJ2-7, with 8 bases lining up with TRBD1. CDR1 and CDR2 from the germline V gene are SGHAT and FQNNGV. J gave up 3 bases and V 4 bases, and 8 bases lay outside the gene matches. This CDR3 contains 15 residues. DNA of the CDR3: TGTGCCAGCAGCTCGAGGACAGGGAGGAACTACGAGCAGTACTTC. As protein: CASSSRTGRNYEQYF.

This clone was observed a handful of times. Additional DNA sequences in this sample encode the identical CDR3. V is TRBV5-5 and J is TRBJ1-1; 7 bases agree with TRBD1. Germline CDR1 reads SGHKS; CDR2 reads YYEKEE (reference sequence). V trimming: 4 bases; J trimming: 1 base; junction bases outside the gene matches: 1. CDR3 length: 13 amino acids. The CDR3 DNA sequence: TGTGCCAGCAGCCGACAGGGGAACACTGAAGCTTTCTTT. This translates into CASSRQGNTEAFF.

V and J are TRBV2 and TRBJ2-1; TRBD1 or TRBD2 may be the D gene (5 bases each). CDR1 SNHLY and CDR2 FYNNEI come from the germline V gene. V lost 3 bases and J 9 bases, leaving 9 bases between the germline ends. CDR3 size: 12 residues. As DNA, the CDR3 is TGTGCCAGCAGTGAGGGGGTCCGTGAGCAGTTCTTC. This translates into CASSEGVREQFF.

This rearrangement joins TRBV10-3 to TRBJ2-5; 7 bases line up with TRBD2. The CDR3 consists of 16 residues. Losses at the gene ends were 0 bases for V and 2 bases for J; bases not matched to a gene: 6. In germline, CDR1 is ENHRY, CDR2 SYGVKD. CDR3 protein: CAISESKRGKQETQYF. CDR3 coding DNA: TGTGCCATCAGTGAGTCAAAGCGGGGTAAACAAGAGACCCAGTACTTC.

This chain joins TRBV27 and TRBJ1-2, with D hard to call. CDR3 length equals 13 residues. With 3 bases removed from V and 2 bases from J, the gap between germline ends came to 7 bases. Germline CDR1 MNHEY, CDR2 SMNVEV (reference sequence). The CDR3, as DNA: TGTGCCAGCAGTTTGAGACAAAACTATGGCTACACCTTC. Residues: CASSLRQNYGYTF.

The V call is TRBV18, the J call TRBJ2-1; D unresolved. Deletions cut 0 bases from V and 5 bases from J, with 8 bases between. In germline, CDR1 is KGHSH, CDR2 LQKENI. The CDR3 consists of 14 residues. CDR3 DNA sequence: TGTGCCAGCTCACCACCACAACTGAACAATGAGCAGTTCTTC. It specifies CASSPPQLNNEQFF.

This rearrangement joins TRBV5-1 to TRBJ2-1; D is tentatively TRBD1 or TRBD2 (5 bases each). V was pared by 5 bases and J by 5 bases, with 14 bases between. The length of the CDR3 is 14 residues. Germline V CDR1 and CDR2: SGHRS, YFSETQ. CDR3 nucleotide sequence: TGCGCCAGCAGAGACCAAGGGACGAACAATGAGCAGTTCTTC. This encodes CASRDQGTNNEQFF.

V usage is TRBV11-2 and J usage is TRBJ1-1; 9 nucleotides line up with TRBD1. Trimming at V came to 4 bases and at J to 4 bases, leaving 4 bases not matched to a gene. Germline values: CDR1 SGHAT, CDR2 FQNNGV. The CDR3 spans 14 residues. CDR3: CASSYRGLFTEAFF. CDR3 in DNA: TGTGCCAGCAGCTACAGGGGGCTGTTCACTGAAGCTTTCTTT.